This T cell receptor (beta chain) was documented in a study of T-cell reconstitution after alpha-beta-depleted transplantation in children (TCRdb year 2016). In the study overall: Using TCR repertoire profiling, the study followed T-cell immune reconstitution in a quantitative way in children after TCRalphabeta/CD19-depleted allogeneic hematopoietic cell transplantation.

Libraries were built with PCR. The instrument was an Illumina HiSeq 2500. To normalize quantification of the TCRbeta repertoire, the TCR libraries were built with molecular barcoding that relied on unique molecular identifiers. In TCRdb, the public reads were trimmed at Q25 with fastp and aligned with MiXCR, with productive beta chains retained. Rows with one shared CDR3 protein collapse into an entry with the most common genes and DNA. This sample has 350,000 to 450,000 distinct CDR3 sequences in its table, and about an eighth of those were observed once. The biggest ten clones account for around 4.5% of the sample. Measured from the cysteine to the phenylalanine, the CDR3 is 17 residues long. The DNA shown is the 51-base CDR3, in frame from base 1. The germline V gene sets CDR1 to LGHNA and CDR2 to YNFKEQ. V and J are trimmed by 1 base and 5 bases, and the gene matches miss 11 bases of the junction.

As regards this clonotype: Its specific antigen is unknown. Per-base qualities were not stored, and no clone one base away is much larger.

The chain joins TRBV4-2 to TRBJ2-1; 7 junctional bases match TRBD2. Here the sequenced sample was PBMCs, taken from the stem cell graft. The sequence was collected from a human donor who donated a stem cell graft to a child with Fanconi anemia. The DNA sequence is given as TGTGCCAGCAGCCAAGCTCCCCCAGCGGGGCTCGACAATGAGCAGTTCTTC. Its coded protein is CASSQAPPAGLDNEQFF.